The 32 T cell receptor beta chains in this list originate from one sample, sequenced in a study of CD8+ T cells in alopecia areata. cDNA prepared by RNA extraction and subsequent reverse transcription served as the template for sequencing. This table comes from immunoSEQ multiplex PCR, and its TCRdb copy is limited to in-frame clones, with some not included. This sample has over 150,000 clones, with 60% found just once. Treatment specified: oral pan-JAK inhibitor, 5-10 mg twice daily. This specimen was CD4+ T cells sorted from blood, taken at week 4, from a patient treated with tofacitinib. Receptors originate from a human donor with alopecia areata.

This clone was seen a few times. The CDR3 DNA reads TGTGCCATCAGTGACGGACTAGCGGGAAGTAGAGGATACAATGAGCAGTTCTTC. It specifies CAISDGLAGSRGYNEQFF. The chain uses TRBV10-3 and TRBJ2-1, with 12 bases fitting TRBD2. Germline CDR1 is ENHRY and CDR2 is SYGVKD. The CDR3 extends over 18 amino acids. Germline trimming cut 3 bases from V and 4 bases from J; bases unmatched to any gene: 10.

This clone was seen more than once but under ten times. The chain uses TRBV30 and TRBJ1-2; D gene uncertain. CDR1 is GTSNPN and CDR2 is SVGIG in the germline V gene (reference sequence). Trimming removed 4 bases from V and 8 bases from J, with 20 bases in between. The CDR3 totals 14 residues. The CDR3 loop reads CAWTLQWRLRGYTF. The DNA of the CDR3 is TGTGCCTGGACCCTGCAATGGAGACTTCGGGGCTACACCTTC.

This clone was recorded once. The chain has TRBV7-2 and TRBJ2-6; D gene unclear. V shed 3 bases and J shed 0 bases, with 9 bases lying between them. This CDR3 region has 16 residues. CDR1 and CDR2 from the germline V gene are SGHTA and FQGNSA. The CDR3 region has the DNA TGTGCCAGCAGCTTCCAGCGTGTCTCTGGGGCCAACGTCCTGACTTTC. Protein product: CASSFQRVSGANVLTF.

The genes are TRBV27 and TRBJ1-1; D is unresolved. CDR1 and CDR2 (germline): MNHEY, SMNVEV (reference sequence). Deletions cut 2 bases from V and 4 bases from J, with 17 bases between. There are 16 residues in the CDR3. The CDR3 bases are TGTGCCAGCAGTTTAATCTCTCCGGGGAGAGGCACTGAAGCTTTCTTT. Translated: CASSLISPGRGTEAFF.

This clone appeared a few times. The genes are TRBV29-1 and TRBJ2-3; D might be TRBD1 (5 bases). Trimming left V 6 bases short and J 0 bases short, with 16 bases between. CDR1 is SQVTM, CDR2 ANQGSEA, per germline. The CDR3 is 15 residues long. The CDR3 sequence is CSVAARALSTDTQYF. In DNA, the CDR3 is TGCAGCGTGGCAGCCAGGGCTCTAAGCACAGATACGCAGTATTTT.

As for this clone: Other DNA sequences of this sample code for an identical CDR3. This rearrangement joins TRBV29-1 to TRBJ2-2, with D hard to call. The germline CDR1 and CDR2 sequences are SQVTM and ANQGSEA. V lost 6 bases, J lost 3 bases, and 5 bases lay in between. The CDR3 extends over 11 amino acids. The CDR3 reads CSVGDTGELFF. The CDR3 DNA reads as TGCAGCGTCGGTGACACCGGGGAGCTGTTTTTT.

The V call is TRBV29-1, the J call TRBJ1-1; D is unclear. V gave up 6 bases and J gave up 3 bases, with 14 bases separating them. This CDR3 is 13 amino acids long. In germline, CDR1 is SQVTM, CDR2 ANQGSEA. The CDR3 here is CSVVIFGDTEAFF. CDR3 DNA: TGCAGCGTCGTGATATTTGGGGACACTGAAGCTTTCTTT.

The chain couples TRBV7-2 to TRBJ2-3; TRBD2 matches at 9 bases. There are 15 residues in the CDR3. With V trimmed by 7 bases and J by 4 bases, 9 bases remained unmatched. CDR1 and CDR2 (germline): SGHTA, FQGNSA. The DNA for the CDR3 is TGTGCCAGCACCCTAATAGCGGGAGTTGCAGATACGCAGTATTTT. As protein: CASTLIAGVADTQYF. Supplemented by reference TRBV7-2 and TRBJ2-3, the full variable domain reads GAGVSQSPSNKVTEKGKDVELRCDPISGHTALYWYRQSLGQGLEFLIYFQGNSAPDKSGLPSDRFSAERTGGSVSTLTIQRTQQEDSAVYLCASTLIAGVADTQYFGPGTRLTVL.

The J gene is TRBJ2-3, the V gene TRBV7-2; D may be TRBD1 or TRBD2 (5 bases each). CDR1 is SGHTA, CDR2 FQGNSA, per germline. CDR3 length: 14 residues. V gave up 7 bases and J gave up 6 bases, with 17 bases separating them. In nucleotides, the CDR3 is TGTGCCAGCACCCCGGGACCCTGGCTGGATACGCAGTATTTT. Its translation: CASTPGPWLDTQYF.

The chain combines TRBV5-6 with TRBJ2-7, with D perhaps matching TRBD2 (6 bases). CDR3 length equals 15 residues. Trimming removed 1 base from V and 7 bases from J, with 18 bases in between. Germline CDR1 reads SGHDT; CDR2 reads YYEEEE. The CDR3 spells CASSLWDFRVGEQYF. The CDR3 DNA reads as TGTGCCAGCAGCTTGTGGGACTTCCGTGTTGGGGAGCAGTACTTC.

The chain recombines TRBV5-6 with TRBJ2-1; D ambiguous. CDR3 length equals 14 residues. Germline CDR1 SGHDT, CDR2 YYEEEE. With 5 bases removed from V and 5 bases from J, the gap between germline ends came to 14 bases. The CDR3 DNA follows: TGTGCCAGCAGTATGACCCCGGTAAACAATGAGCAGTTCTTC. It specifies CASSMTPVNNEQFF.

This clone came up a few times. The J gene is TRBJ2-3, the V gene TRBV29-1, with D possibly TRBD1 on 6 matching bases. The V gene lost 3 bases and the J gene lost 5 bases, with 15 bases spanning the gap. This CDR3 is built from 14 residues. The germline V gene has CDR1 SQVTM and CDR2 ANQGSEA. The DNA of the CDR3 is TGCAGCGTTGAGCCCAGGGGCTCCGTAGATACGCAGTATTTT. It encodes CSVEPRGSVDTQYF.

This chain connects TRBV25-1 to TRBJ1-5; no firm D call. The CDR3 loop spans 14 amino acids. V lost 4 bases, J lost 11 bases, and 18 bases lay in between. CDR1 is MGHDK, CDR2 SYGVNS, per germline. This CDR3 is CASSAPGIFTAQHF. CDR3 coding DNA: TGTGCCAGCAGTGCCCCGGGGATATTTACAGCCCAGCATTTT.

This clone has more than one count but fewer than ten. The chain uses TRBV11-3 and TRBJ2-3, with a weak D call TRBD1 (6 bases). The V end was cut by 5 bases, the J end by 1 base, with 13 bases between. The germline V gene has CDR1 SGHNT and CDR2 YENEEA. This CDR3 has 15 amino acids. The chain's CDR3 is CASSPNGQRTDTQYF. CDR3 sequence (DNA): TGTGCCAGCAGCCCCAACGGACAGCGCACAGATACGCAGTATTTT.

In this sample, this clone turned up a few times. This sequence joins TRBV29-1 and TRBJ2-3; perhaps TRBD2 as D (5 bases). The CDR3 consists of 14 residues. Trimming removed 7 bases at V and 0 bases at J, with 14 bases between. CDR1 SQVTM and CDR2 ANQGSEA come from the germline V gene. CDR3 residues: CSAQPSGSTDTQYF. The CDR3 DNA is TGCAGCGCCCAGCCCTCGGGGAGCACAGATACGCAGTATTTT.

V and J are TRBV21-1 and TRBJ2-5. TRBV21-1 is flagged as a pseudogene. The CDR3 totals 12 residues. Written as DNA, the CDR3 is TGTGCCTACCCCGCCTTCGTCGAGACCCAGTACTTC. Residues: CAYPAFVETQYF.

This chain connects TRBV29-1 to TRBJ1-1; D is unresolved. The V and J ends lost 3 bases and 5 bases respectively, with 25 bases between them. Germline CDR1 is SQVTM and CDR2 is ANQGSEA. The CDR3 is 17 residues long. The CDR3 coding sequence is TGCAGCGTTGACGCGCCTTCGACATTAGCAGGCCGGACTGAAGCTTTCTTT. Protein: CSVDAPSTLAGRTEAFF.

The rearrangement links TRBV30 to TRBJ1-5; 7 bases align to TRBD1. The CDR3 is 18 amino acids. Unmatched junction bases numbered 11, after V lost 0 bases and J lost 0 bases. In germline, CDR1 is GTSNPN, CDR2 SVGIG (reference sequence). CDR3 DNA sequence: TGTGCCTGGAGTGTTTCGGACAGGTCCTACCTTAGCAATCAGCCCCAGCATTTT. Its protein product is CAWSVSDRSYLSNQPQHF.

This clone turned up a few times. V usage is TRBV5-4 and J usage is TRBJ2-5; the D gene is possibly TRBD2 (5 bases). The V gene lost 3 bases and the J gene lost 4 bases, with 13 bases spanning the gap. Germline V lookup: CDR1 SGHNT, CDR2 YYREEE (reference sequence). The CDR3 runs to 14 residues. CDR3 protein: CASSSSGLGETQYF. Written as DNA, the CDR3 is TGTGCCAGCAGCTCGAGCGGTCTTGGAGAGACCCAGTACTTC.

This clone appeared a single time. The chain couples TRBV29-1 to TRBJ1-2; D is uncertain. CDR3 length: 12 amino acids. Per germline, CDR1 SQVTM and CDR2 ANQGSEA. V was cut by 7 bases and J by 4 bases, with 13 bases left in between. The CDR3 DNA reads as TGCAGCGCCGATCCGGGTGGCTATGGCTACACCTTC. Amino acids: CSADPGGYGYTF.

The V and J genes are TRBV4-2 and TRBJ1-3, with D possibly being TRBD1 (6 bases). CDR1 is LGHNA and CDR2 is YNFKEQ in the germline V gene. V shed 1 base and J shed 3 bases, with 22 bases lying between them. The CDR3 runs 19 residues. The CDR3 region has the DNA TGTGCCAGCAGCCAAGTGAACGTTAGGGGGGGGCACAGTGGAAACACCATATATTTT. Protein product: CASSQVNVRGGHSGNTIYF.

The V call is TRBV29-1, the J call TRBJ2-5, with D perhaps TRBD1 or TRBD2 (5 bases each). The CDR3 length is 18 residues. The V end lost 7 bases, the J end lost 5 bases, and 32 bases lay between the germline ends. Germline CDR1 reads SQVTM; CDR2 reads ANQGSEA. This CDR3 reads CSGSLGSFVGGQQETQYF. The DNA of the CDR3 is TGCAGCGGGAGTCTAGGTTCGTTCGTTGGGGGTCAGCAGGAGACCCAGTACTTC. Full variable domain (missing parts from reference TRBV29-1 and TRBJ2-5): SAVISQKPSRDICQRGTSLTIQCQVDSQVTMMFWYRQQPGQSLTLIATANQGSEATYESGFVIDKFPISRPNLTFSTLTVSNMSPEDSSIYLCSGSLGSFVGGQQETQYFGPGTRLLVL.

This clone was counted between two and nine times. The same CDR3 can be traced to other DNA sequences in this sample. The chain combines TRBV29-1 with TRBJ1-5, with 9 bases fitting TRBD1. The CDR3 is made up of 13 amino acids. Germline trimming cut 4 bases from V and 4 bases from J; bases unmatched to any gene: 2. Looked up from germline, CDR1 is SQVTM and CDR2 is ANQGSEA. This CDR3 is CSVGTGANQPQHF. The CDR3 DNA is TGCAGCGTTGGGACAGGGGCGAATCAGCCCCAGCATTTT.

This clone was observed a few times. V and J are TRBV7-2 and TRBJ2-7; unclear D gene. The V end lost 1 base, the J end lost 2 bases, and 9 bases lay between the germline ends. In germline, CDR1 is SGHTA, CDR2 FQGNSA. This CDR3 is 14 amino acids long. CDR3 loop: CASSLGRRAYEQYF. For the CDR3, the DNA is TGTGCCAGCAGCTTAGGCAGGCGAGCCTACGAGCAGTACTTC.

The J gene is TRBJ2-2, the V gene TRBV5-1; 8 nucleotides align to TRBD1. Germline CDR1 reads SGHRS; CDR2 reads YFSETQ. J gave up 5 bases and V 4 bases, and 7 bases lay outside the gene matches. The CDR3 extends over 15 amino acids. The CDR3 DNA reads as TGCGCCAGCAGCCCGGACAGGGATGATACCGGGGAGCTGTTTTTT. Encoded protein: CASSPDRDDTGELFF.

The genes are TRBV6-6 and TRBJ1-2, with D possibly matching TRBD1 (6 bases). Germline CDR1 MNHNY, CDR2 SVGAGI (reference sequence). There are 15 residues in the CDR3. The V end lost 8 bases, the J end lost 0 bases, and 16 bases lay between the germline ends. CDR3 nucleotides: TGTGCCAGCCGCCTACGGACAGACCCTAACTATGGCTACACCTTC. It translates to CASRLRTDPNYGYTF.

This clone has just a few counts. Compared with germline, one end of the junction differs, possibly owing to a read error. The chain recombines TRBV29-1 with TRBJ1-2; D may be TRBD1 (5 bases). Germline assignment: CDR1 SQVTM and CDR2 ANQGSEA. The length of the CDR3 is 13 residues. Here the CDR3 reads CSVVRQGTQLFAF. The CDR3 region has the DNA TGCAGCGTTGTAAGGCAGGGAACCCAGCTTTTCGCCTTC.

The rearrangement links TRBV29-1 to TRBJ2-3; D is possibly TRBD2 (5 bases). This CDR3 has 14 amino acids. Germline-derived CDR1 and CDR2 are SQVTM and ANQGSEA. V lost 5 bases and J lost 1, with 13 bases in between. The CDR3: CSVSSGSGTDTQYF. CDR3 DNA sequence: TGCAGCGTTTCCAGCGGATCAGGCACAGATACGCAGTATTTT.

This rearrangement joins TRBV6-6 to TRBJ2-3, with D tentatively TRBD1 (6 bases). The CDR3 is made up of 15 amino acids. Germline V gene lookup returns CDR1 MNHNY and CDR2 SVGAGI (reference sequence). Trimming took 6 bases from V and 0 from J, leaving 13 bases between them. CDR3 sequence (DNA): TGTGCCAGCAGCTCAACCGGACAGAGCACAGATACGCAGTATTTT. Encoded protein: CASSSTGQSTDTQYF.

The V and J genes are TRBV6-5 and TRBJ2-7; D possibly corresponds to TRBD2 (5 bases). V shed 6 bases and J shed 4 bases, with 13 bases lying between them. Per the germline V gene, CDR1 is MNHEY and CDR2 is SVGAGI. There are 13 residues in the CDR3. The CDR3 DNA follows: TGTGCCAGCAGCCCCGCACGGGGATACGAGCAGTACTTC. Translation gives CASSPARGYEQYF.

The V gene is TRBV29-1, the J gene TRBJ2-1; D is possibly TRBD1 or TRBD2 (5 bases each). Germline values: CDR1 SQVTM, CDR2 ANQGSEA. The CDR3 contains 18 residues. Trimming shortened V by 4 bases and J by 9 bases, and 31 bases separated the two germline ends. The CDR3 here is CSVVFLQGYSQGRVEQFF. For the CDR3, the DNA is TGCAGCGTTGTGTTTTTGCAGGGCTACTCGCAGGGACGGGTTGAGCAGTTCTTC.

V gene TRBV5-6 combines with J gene TRBJ2-5; possibly TRBD1 for D (6 bases). Germline lookup yields CDR1 SGHDT and CDR2 YYEEEE. There are 13 residues in the CDR3. With 5 bases removed from V and 5 bases from J, the gap between germline ends came to 13 bases. For the CDR3, the DNA is TGTGCCAGCAGGGGGGCACTCAAGGAGACCCAGTACTTC. This sequence encodes CASRGALKETQYF.